This record covers a single T cell receptor (beta chain). This clonotype was counted between two and nine times. Its target antigen remains unknown. No per-base quality is available; no much larger clone lies one base away. The sample was run on an Illumina NovaSeq 6000. TCR cDNA was made using 5'RACE template switching, a step that added a universal primer site and unique molecular identifiers. cDNA synthesis was primed from both the TCR alpha and TCR beta constant segments. Libraries were amplified in two PCR steps, with sample barcodes and sequencing adapters added in the second step. Sequencing of the libraries was done on either Illumina HiSeq 2500 (2x100 bp) or NovaSeq (2x150 bp). The study's processing was this. Reads were demultiplexed and collapsed into UMI consensus sequences with MIGEC, and V(D)J alignment was performed with MiXCR. Using edgeR on replicate PBMC samples, clonotypes were called vaccine-responding if FDR was below 0.01 and the log2 fold change was above 5 up to day 15. Each bulk clonotype received a CD4 or CD8 identity based on whether the sequenced CD4 or CD8 repertoire contained that clonotype at higher abundance. TCRdb took the public reads, trimmed them with fastp at Q25, ran MiXCR for clone calling and kept in-frame beta chains. For every CDR3 protein sequence, its rows merge into one entry that carries the most common genes and DNA. These V and J calls originate from TCRdb's pipeline instead of the authors' own analysis. The sample contains 300,000 to 350,000 distinct CDR3 sequences, around 4.3% of them found a single time. Of the sample, roughly a fifth falls within the top ten clones.

This record belongs to a study of T cells after yellow fever vaccination (dated by TCRdb to the late 2010s). Looking at the study overall: The SMART-Seq v4 Ultra Low Input RNA kit was used to prepare libraries from fractions with low cell numbers. Bulk TCR alpha and beta repertoires were sequenced longitudinally to track T-cell clones before and after primary and booster YFV17D yellow fever vaccination. Two healthy male donors, one aged 18 to 30 and one aged 30 to 40 years, were included in the cohort. Bulk PBMC replicates and cell subsets were isolated from blood drawn at multiple timepoints before and after both primary and secondary immunization. Results and caveats for the whole study, not just this receptor: Computational filtering was needed because FACS-sorted repertoires could contain abundant contaminating clonotypes from the bulk population. Because only two donors were included in the study, the extent to which the findings can be generalized is limited. After the booster, most of the clones that had expanded following primary vaccination were detected again (roughly 96% of CD4 and roughly 88% of CD8), which suggests that memory was broadly maintained. The secondary T-cell response was found to be weaker but faster than the primary response, with a peak reached on day 5 rather than on day 15. A small fraction of clonotypes showed up in both the CD4 and CD8 compartments, probably as a result of convergent recombination.

Explained via the paper, the treatment or condition label denotes: live attenuated yellow fever vaccine strain. At each blood-draw timepoint, two biological replicates of bulk PBMCs were collected. A standard Ficoll-Paque protocol was used to isolate PBMCs from peripheral blood. TriZol was used to extract RNA from bulk PBMCs, from CD4 and CD8 fractions, and from dextramer-positive and dextramer-negative fractions. CDR1 SEHNR and CDR2 FQNEAQ were looked up in the germline V gene (reference sequence). The cysteine opens and the phenylalanine closes a CDR3 of 12 amino acids. The DNA shown is the 36-base CDR3, in frame from base 1. Trimming leaves V shorter by 4 bases and J shorter by 14 bases, with the junction holding 7 bases beyond the gene matches.

Sample: PBMCs, taken 15 days after the yellow fever booster vaccination. The sequence links TRBV7-9 to TRBJ1-4; 7 nucleotides in the junction match TRBD1. The origin of this receptor is a man younger than 30 who received the YFV17D yellow fever vaccine. The CDR3 region has the sequence CASSSPTGRLFF. Here is the DNA: TGTGCCAGCAGCTCCCCGACAGGGAGGCTGTTTTTT.